This entry features one TCR beta chain sequence. Its antigen is currently unknown. Germline CDR1 and CDR2: SGHTA and FQGNSA. V gave up 5 bases and J gave up 5 bases; unmatched junction bases: 8. This CDR3 region has 14 residues. The sample belongs to a study of identical twins. Study outcomes and limitations: Surplus twin overlap in beta out-of-frame sequences was less pronounced.

All donors were healthy Caucasians. TCRdb analysed the 5' RACE reads with MiXCR anew, one entry per CDR3 protein. The data hold 460,000 or so distinct CDR3 sequences, with around 14% observed a single time. The sample also formed part of further work on yellow fever vaccine responses in identical twins.

This TCR derives from a woman between 18 and 29 years old in good health. The J gene is TRBJ2-5, the V gene TRBV7-2, with 7 positions matching TRBD1. Sequencing was performed on CD4+ T cells sorted from blood. In DNA form, the CDR3 reads TGTGCCAGCAGCGTTGACAGGGTGCACGAGACCCAGTACTTC. Translating it yields CASSVDRVHETQYF.